These 26 T cell receptor beta chains originate from one sample sequenced in a study of CD8+ T cells in alopecia areata. Treatment of the sample: oral pan-JAK inhibitor, 5-10 mg twice daily. Extraction of RNA preceded its reverse transcription into cDNA, which served as the sequencing template. Clones were read by immunoSEQ multiplex PCR, and TCRdb kept only the in-frame ones, dropping some. The sample gives about 110,000 clones, 84% of which show up once; under 25% is in the top ten. The sample was CD8+ T cells sorted from blood, taken at week 24, from a patient treated with tofacitinib. Receptor source: a human donor with alopecia areata.

This clone has just a few counts. The rearrangement joins TRBV4-2 to TRBJ1-3; no reliable D call. The CDR3 is 15 residues long. Germline CDR1 reads LGHNA; CDR2 reads YNFKEQ. V was cut by 0 bases and J by 4 bases, with 10 bases left in between. The CDR3 DNA is TGTGCCAGCAGCCAAGAGGCGTACTCAGGAAACACCATATATTTT. This sequence encodes CASSQEAYSGNTIYF.

The rearrangement uses TRBV29-1 and TRBJ2-1; D gene ambiguous. V lost 0 bases, J lost 4 bases, and 7 bases lay in between. Per the germline V gene, CDR1 is SQVTM and CDR2 is ANQGSEA. The CDR3 loop spans 13 amino acids. This CDR3 reads CSVEDRSYNEQFF. CDR3 nucleotides: TGCAGCGTTGAAGATCGAAGTTACAATGAGCAGTTCTTC.

V and J are TRBV19 and TRBJ2-7; D is possibly TRBD1 or TRBD2 (5 bases each). Trimming shortened V by 3 bases and J by 4 bases, and 16 bases separated the two germline ends. CDR3 length: 15 residues. The germline gives CDR1 LNHDA, CDR2 SQIVND (reference sequence). The CDR3: CASSMFFSEGYEQYF. DNA for the CDR3: TGTGCCAGTAGTATGTTTTTCTCAGAGGGGTACGAGCAGTACTTC.

The genes are TRBV5-4 and TRBJ1-4; D might be TRBD1 (6 bases). The CDR3 totals 14 residues. The germline V gene encodes CDR1 SGHNT and CDR2 YYREEE (reference sequence). Deletions cut 2 bases from V and 9 bases from J, with 14 bases between. The CDR3 nucleotides are TGTGCCAGCAGCTTCTACGGGACAAGGAAAAAACTGTTTTTT. Translated: CASSFYGTRKKLFF.

The chain recombines TRBV4-2 with TRBJ1-1, with a tentative D call TRBD1 (6 bases). Germline V gene lookup returns CDR1 LGHNA and CDR2 YNFKEQ. This CDR3 region has 18 residues. V lost 5 bases and J lost 3, with 25 bases in between. CDR3 residues: CASSVETRGRPRYTEAFF. CDR3 nucleotides: TGTGCCAGCAGCGTGGAAACCAGGGGAAGACCGCGGTACACTGAAGCTTTCTTT.

The chain joins TRBV7-9 to TRBJ2-3; 14 bases are a match to TRBD2. This CDR3 spans 16 amino acids. The ends lost 3 bases at V and 5 bases at J; junction bases unmatched: 4. Germline lookup yields CDR1 SEHNR and CDR2 FQNEAQ (reference sequence). The CDR3 DNA sequence: TGTGCCAGCAGCTTGACTAGCGGGGGGGCCTTAGATACGCAGTATTTT. Its translation is CASSLTSGGALDTQYF.

The chain has TRBV7-8 and TRBJ1-6, with 9 bases matching TRBD1. The CDR3 extends over 16 amino acids. Germline V lookup: CDR1 SGHVS, CDR2 FQNEAQ. V lost 4 bases to trimming and J lost 3 bases; unmatched junction nucleotides: 4. CDR3 in DNA: TGTGCCAGCAGCTCGGGACAGGGCGTCTATAATTCACCCCTCCACTTT. This gives the protein CASSSGQGVYNSPLHF. The entire variable domain, with the rest obtained from reference TRBV7-8 and TRBJ1-6, is as follows: GAGVSQSPRYKVAKRGQDVALRCDPISGHVSLFWYQQALGQGPEFLTYFQNEAQLDKSGLPSDRFFAERPEGSVSTLKIQRTQQEDSAVYLCASSSGQGVYNSPLHFGNGTRLTVT.

The gene calls are TRBV29-1 and TRBJ1-1, with D uncertain. CDR3 length equals 11 residues. V dropped 7 bases and J dropped 1 base, with 7 bases sitting between them. Germline-derived CDR1 and CDR2 are SQVTM and ANQGSEA. The CDR3 loop reads CSGLKNTEAFF. For the CDR3, the DNA is TGCAGCGGCCTTAAGAACACTGAAGCTTTCTTT.

This rearrangement joins TRBV9 to TRBJ2-7; perhaps TRBD2 as D (6 bases). The CDR3 contains 12 residues. Trimming took off 3 bases at V and 7 bases at J, with 11 bases between the two ends. Looked up from germline, CDR1 is SGDLS and CDR2 is YYNGEE. This CDR3 reads CASSAPGVEQYF. Here the CDR3 DNA reads TGTGCCAGCAGCGCTCCGGGGGTTGAGCAGTACTTC.

This clone occurred a few times. This chain joins TRBV18 and TRBJ1-1; D perhaps matches TRBD1 (6 bases). Trimming pared 4 bases from V and 1 base from J, leaving 13 bases between. This CDR3 region has 15 residues. Germline lookup yields CDR1 KGHSH and CDR2 LQKENI. The CDR3 is CASSLEDRANTEAFF. In nucleotides, the CDR3 is TGTGCCAGCTCACTGGAGGACAGAGCGAACACTGAAGCTTTCTTT.

V gene TRBV9 combines with J gene TRBJ1-1; D is undetermined. The V end lost 2 bases, the J end lost 3 bases, and 14 bases lay between the germline ends. CDR3 size: 15 residues. The germline V gene encodes CDR1 SGDLS and CDR2 YYNGEE. In DNA, the CDR3 is TGTGCCAGCAGCGTCCTAAAGGAACTCTACACTGAAGCTTTCTTT. Its translation: CASSVLKELYTEAFF.

The chain employs TRBV4-2 and TRBJ2-5; 9 nucleotides align to TRBD2. The CDR3 is made up of 19 amino acids. The trim removed 0 bases at V and 1 base at J, leaving 12 bases unmatched. Germline V gives CDR1 LGHNA, CDR2 YNFKEQ. The CDR3 nucleotides are TGTGCCAGCAGCCAAGAGGCCTGGCTAGCGGGGAACATCCAAGAGACCCAGTACTTC. Translated: CASSQEAWLAGNIQETQYF.

The V call is TRBV14, the J call TRBJ2-1; 8 bases align to TRBD1. The junction had 5 bases not matched to a gene; V was cut back by 0 bases and J by 10 bases. The CDR3 loop spans 14 amino acids. Germline loops: CDR1 SGHDN, CDR2 FVKESK. The CDR3 reads CASSQDPGQDEQFF. Here the CDR3 DNA reads TGTGCCAGCAGCCAAGACCCGGGACAGGACGAGCAGTTCTTC.

This chain joins TRBV4-2 and TRBJ2-3; D not certain. V lost 4 bases and J lost 0, with 8 bases in between. This CDR3 comprises 14 residues. Germline V gives CDR1 LGHNA, CDR2 YNFKEQ. The CDR3 DNA reads as TGTGCCAGCAGCCCCGGCGGAAGCACAGATACGCAGTATTTT. It codes for CASSPGGSTDTQYF.

V is TRBV18 and J is TRBJ2-7; D perhaps matches TRBD1 (6 bases). V gave up 0 bases and J gave up 5 bases, with 8 bases separating them. Germline V gives CDR1 KGHSH, CDR2 LQKENI. This CDR3 has 13 amino acids. The CDR3 DNA reads as TGTGCCAGCTCACCACCGGCAGGGGACGAGCAGTACTTC. Protein: CASSPPAGDEQYF.

The chain links TRBV7-9 to TRBJ2-1; possible D gene TRBD1, 6 bases. CDR3 length: 15 amino acids. V was shortened by 5 bases and J by 8 bases, with 19 bases between the two germline ends. Germline CDR1 SEHNR, CDR2 FQNEAQ (reference sequence). The CDR3 sequence is CASSTQGLASYEQFF. The CDR3 DNA follows: TGTGCCAGCAGCACTCAGGGGCTGGCCAGCTATGAGCAGTTCTTC.

CDR3: CASARTVNTEAFF. CDR3 coding DNA: TGTGCCTCAGCACGAACGGTTAACACTGAAGCTTTCTTT. The chain has TRBV6-1 and TRBJ1-1; D remains unclear. Trimming took 11 bases from V and 2 from J, leaving 15 bases between them. CDR1 is MNHNS, CDR2 SASEGT, per germline. The CDR3 loop spans 13 amino acids.

The chain joins TRBV29-1 to TRBJ1-2; 8 bases map to TRBD1. The germline V gene has CDR1 SQVTM and CDR2 ANQGSEA. V shed 5 bases and J 8 bases; nucleotides not matched to a gene: 7. This CDR3 region has 12 residues. The CDR3 loop reads CSVHQGAGGYTF. As DNA, the CDR3 is TGCAGCGTTCACCAGGGGGCGGGCGGCTACACCTTC.

This clone appeared once. The chain joins TRBV4-1 to TRBJ2-2; weak D call: TRBD1 (5 bases). V lost 0 bases, J lost 4 bases, and 21 bases lay in between. The CDR3 is 19 amino acids. Germline V gene sequence: CDR1 MGHRA, CDR2 YSYEKL. The CDR3, as DNA: TGCGCCAGCAGCCAAGACCATGATTGGGGCCCACGCGGCACCGGGGAGCTGTTTTTT. Residues: CASSQDHDWGPRGTGELFF.

This clone was seen a single time. The chain links TRBV5-6 to TRBJ2-7; 13 positions agree with TRBD2. The J segment lost 8 bases and the V segment lost 4 bases, leaving 6 bases of the junction unmatched. The CDR3 extends over 14 amino acids. CDR1 is SGHDT, CDR2 YYEEEE, per germline. CDR3 DNA: TGTGCCAGCAGCCGGACTAGCGGGGGAAGAAAGCAGTACTTC. Translated, it gives CASSRTSGGRKQYF.

The genes are TRBV4-3 and TRBJ1-2; 10 bases are shared with TRBD1. CDR3 length: 14 residues. The ends lost 4 bases at V and 6 bases at J; junction bases unmatched: 5. Germline V CDR1 and CDR2: LGHNA, YSLEER. The CDR3 nucleotides are TGCGCCAGCAGCCCACAGACAGGGGGCAATGGCTACACCTTC. As protein: CASSPQTGGNGYTF.

A single count supports this clone. This chain joins TRBV6-5 and TRBJ2-5; 7 nucleotides line up with TRBD1. V trimming: 0 bases; J trimming: 2 bases; junction bases outside the gene matches: 6. The CDR3 has 16 amino acids. The germline gives CDR1 MNHEY, CDR2 SVGAGI. The CDR3 reads CASSYSITRGQETQYF. In nucleotides, the CDR3 is TGTGCCAGCAGTTACTCGATAACCAGGGGGCAAGAGACCCAGTACTTC.

The chain is built from TRBV5-4 and TRBJ2-3, with 13 bases matching TRBD2. The CDR3 covers 19 residues. CDR1 and CDR2 (germline): SGHNT, YYREEE (reference sequence). The V segment lost 4 bases and the J segment 0 bases; nucleotides outside the gene matches: 11. The CDR3 sequence is CASSEETSGGVASTDTQYF. DNA of the CDR3: TGTGCCAGCAGCGAGGAAACTAGCGGGGGGGTCGCTAGCACAGATACGCAGTATTTT.

The chain is built from TRBV1 and TRBJ1-2. TRBV1 is classified as a pseudogene. This CDR3 has 18 residues. The CDR3 spells CTSSQALRESRDGHGYTF. The CDR3 DNA is TGCACCAGCAGCCAAGCCCTCCGGGAATCCAGGGATGGTCATGGCTACACCTTC.

The genes are TRBV5-1 and TRBJ2-2; 11 nucleotides align to TRBD2. The CDR3 length is 17 residues. V gave up 2 bases and J gave up 0 bases; unmatched junction bases: 3. CDR1 is SGHRS and CDR2 is YFSETQ in the germline V gene. The chain's CDR3 is CASSFETSGTNTGELFF. The CDR3 DNA follows: TGCGCCAGCAGCTTTGAGACTAGCGGGACGAACACCGGGGAGCTGTTTTTT.

The V and J genes are TRBV7-2 and TRBJ2-7, with TRBD2 matching 9 bases. With 2 bases clipped from V and 1 base from J, the junction kept 3 bases outside the gene matches. The germline V gene encodes CDR1 SGHTA and CDR2 FQGNSA. The CDR3 covers 15 residues. The chain's CDR3 is CASSLYSGGSYEQYF. CDR3 nucleotides: TGTGCCAGCAGCTTATATAGCGGGGGTTCCTACGAGCAGTACTTC. The full variable domain, its missing parts supplied by reference TRBV7-2 and TRBJ2-7, is GAGVSQSPSNKVTEKGKDVELRCDPISGHTALYWYRQSLGQGLEFLIYFQGNSAPDKSGLPSDRFSAERTGGSVSTLTIQRTQQEDSAVYLCASSLYSGGSYEQYFGPGTRLTVT.